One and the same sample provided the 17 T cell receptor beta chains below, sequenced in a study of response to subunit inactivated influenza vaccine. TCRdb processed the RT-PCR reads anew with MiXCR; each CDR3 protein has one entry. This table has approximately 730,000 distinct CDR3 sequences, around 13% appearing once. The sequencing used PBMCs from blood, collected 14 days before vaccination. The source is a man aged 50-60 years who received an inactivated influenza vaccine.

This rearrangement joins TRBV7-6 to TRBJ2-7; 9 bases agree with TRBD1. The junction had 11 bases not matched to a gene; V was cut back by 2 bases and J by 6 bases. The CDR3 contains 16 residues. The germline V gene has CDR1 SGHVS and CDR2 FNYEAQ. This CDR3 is CASSLFPGQGKGEQYF. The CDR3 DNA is TGTGCCAGCAGCTTATTCCCGGGACAGGGAAAAGGCGAGCAGTACTTC.

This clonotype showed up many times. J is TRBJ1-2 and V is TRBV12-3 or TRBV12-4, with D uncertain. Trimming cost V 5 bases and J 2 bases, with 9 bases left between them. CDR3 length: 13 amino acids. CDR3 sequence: CASSTAWNYGYTF. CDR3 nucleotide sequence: TGTGCCAGCAGTACCGCGTGGAACTATGGCTACACCTTC.

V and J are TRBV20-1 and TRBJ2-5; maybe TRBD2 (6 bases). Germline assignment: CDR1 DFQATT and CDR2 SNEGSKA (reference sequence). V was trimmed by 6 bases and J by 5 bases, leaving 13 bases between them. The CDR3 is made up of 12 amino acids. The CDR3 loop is CSAQGGPETQYF. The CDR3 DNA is TGCAGTGCCCAAGGAGGGCCGGAGACCCAGTACTTC.

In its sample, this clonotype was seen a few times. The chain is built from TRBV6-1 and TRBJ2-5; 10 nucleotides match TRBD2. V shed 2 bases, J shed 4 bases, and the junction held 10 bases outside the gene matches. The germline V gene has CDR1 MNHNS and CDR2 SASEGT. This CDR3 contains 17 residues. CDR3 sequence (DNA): TGTGCCAGCAGTGAAAGTGTCCTAGCGGGAGAGATAGAGACCCAGTACTTC. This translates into CASSESVLAGEIETQYF.

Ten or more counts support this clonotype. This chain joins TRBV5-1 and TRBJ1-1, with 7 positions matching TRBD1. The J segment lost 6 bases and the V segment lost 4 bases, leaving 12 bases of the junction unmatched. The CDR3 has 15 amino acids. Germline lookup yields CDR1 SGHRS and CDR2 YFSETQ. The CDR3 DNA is TGCGCCAGCAGCCGGGACAGACGGATGGGCTCTGAAGCTTTCTTT. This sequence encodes CASSRDRRMGSEAFF.

CDR3: CASSEEGTYEQYF. The CDR3 DNA sequence: TGTGCCAGCAGTGAAGAGGGAACCTACGAGCAGTACTTC. The rearrangement joins TRBV6-1 to TRBJ2-7; no reliable D call. The germline CDR1 and CDR2 sequences are MNHNS and SASEGT. V gave up 1 base and J gave up 2 bases, with 6 bases separating them. The CDR3 runs 13 residues.

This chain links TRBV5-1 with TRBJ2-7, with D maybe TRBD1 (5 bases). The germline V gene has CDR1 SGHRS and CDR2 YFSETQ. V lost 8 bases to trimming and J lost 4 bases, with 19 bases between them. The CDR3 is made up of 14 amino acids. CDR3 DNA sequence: TGCGCCAGTAGCCTACCAGGGTCCGTTTACGAGCAGTACTTC. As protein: CASSLPGSVYEQYF.

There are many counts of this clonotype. The CDR3 region is CATSTPQVGGRNEKLFF. CDR3 coding DNA: TGTGCCACCAGCACCCCCCAGGTCGGGGGAAGGAATGAAAAACTGTTTTTT. The chain employs TRBV15 and TRBJ1-4; D possibly corresponds to TRBD1 (5 bases). This CDR3 spans 17 amino acids. Trimming took off 4 bases at V and 5 bases at J, with 20 bases between the two ends. CDR1 LNHNV and CDR2 YYDKDF come from the germline V gene (reference sequence).

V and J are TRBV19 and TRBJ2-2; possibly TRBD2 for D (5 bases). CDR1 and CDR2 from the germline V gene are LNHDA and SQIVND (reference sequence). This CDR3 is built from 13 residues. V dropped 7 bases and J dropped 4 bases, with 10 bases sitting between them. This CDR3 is CASTRGFTGELFF. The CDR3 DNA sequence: TGTGCCAGTACCCGGGGTTTCACCGGGGAGCTGTTTTTT.

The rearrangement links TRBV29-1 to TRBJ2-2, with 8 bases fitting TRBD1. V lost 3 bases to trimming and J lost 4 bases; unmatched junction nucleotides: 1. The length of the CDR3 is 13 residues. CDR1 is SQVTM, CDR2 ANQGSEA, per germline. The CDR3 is CSVDTGGTGELFF. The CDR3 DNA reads TGCAGCGTTGATACAGGGGGCACCGGGGAGCTGTTTTTT.

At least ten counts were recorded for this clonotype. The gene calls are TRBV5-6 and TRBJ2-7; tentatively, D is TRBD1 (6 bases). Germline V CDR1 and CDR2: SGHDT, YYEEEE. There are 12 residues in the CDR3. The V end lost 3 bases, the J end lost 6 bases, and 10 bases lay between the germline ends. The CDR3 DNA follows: TGTGCCAGCAGCTGGACACAGGGCGAGCAGTACTTC. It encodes CASSWTQGEQYF. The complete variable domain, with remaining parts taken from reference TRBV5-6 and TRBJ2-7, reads DAGVTQSPTHLIKTRGQQVTLRCSPKSGHDTVSWYQQALGQGPQFIFQYYEEEERQRGNFPDRFSGHQFPNYSSELNVNALLLGDSALYLCASSWTQGEQYFGPGTRLTVT.

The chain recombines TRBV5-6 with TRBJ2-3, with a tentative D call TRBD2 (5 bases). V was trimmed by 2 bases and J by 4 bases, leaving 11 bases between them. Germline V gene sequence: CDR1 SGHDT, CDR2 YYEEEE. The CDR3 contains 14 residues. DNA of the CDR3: TGTGCCAGCAGCTTCCTGGAAGCGGCAGATACGCAGTATTTT. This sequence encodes CASSFLEAADTQYF.

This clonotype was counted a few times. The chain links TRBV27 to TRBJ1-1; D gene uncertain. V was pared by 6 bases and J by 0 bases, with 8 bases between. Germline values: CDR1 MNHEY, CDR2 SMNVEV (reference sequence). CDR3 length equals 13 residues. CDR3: CASSSAVNTEAFF. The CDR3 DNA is TGTGCCAGCAGCTCCGCGGTGAACACTGAAGCTTTCTTT.

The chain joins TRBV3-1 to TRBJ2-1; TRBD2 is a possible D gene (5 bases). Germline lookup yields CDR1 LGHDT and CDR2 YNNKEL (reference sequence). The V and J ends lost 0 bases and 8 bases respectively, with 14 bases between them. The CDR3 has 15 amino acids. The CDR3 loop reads CASSQDPRVLDEQFF. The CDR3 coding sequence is TGTGCCAGCAGCCAAGATCCGCGGGTCCTCGATGAGCAGTTCTTC.

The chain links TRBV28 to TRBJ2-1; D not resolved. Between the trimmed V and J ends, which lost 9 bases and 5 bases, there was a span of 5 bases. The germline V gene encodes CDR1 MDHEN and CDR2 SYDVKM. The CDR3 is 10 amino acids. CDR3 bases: TGTGCCAGTTATCACAATGAGCAGTTCTTC. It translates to CASYHNEQFF.

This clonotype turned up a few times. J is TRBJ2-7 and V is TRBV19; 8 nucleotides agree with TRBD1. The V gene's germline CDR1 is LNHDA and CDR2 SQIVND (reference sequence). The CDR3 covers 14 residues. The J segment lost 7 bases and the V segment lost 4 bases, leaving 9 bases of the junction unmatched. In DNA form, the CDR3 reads TGTGCCAGTAGTAGACAGACAGGGGCCGGGGAGCAGTACTTC. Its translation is CASSRQTGAGEQYF. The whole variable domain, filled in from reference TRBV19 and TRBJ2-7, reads DGGITQSPKYLFRKEGQNVTLSCEQNLNHDAMYWYRQDPGQGLRLIYYSQIVNDFQKGDIAEGYSVSREKKESFPLTVTSAQKNPTAFYLCASSRQTGAGEQYFGPGTRLTVT.

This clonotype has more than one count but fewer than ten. DNA of the CDR3: TGCGCCAGCAGCGGGCAGGGGACCGGCTACACCTTC. It encodes CASSGQGTGYTF. The chain carries TRBV5-1 and TRBJ1-2; D possibly corresponds to TRBD1 (6 bases). Germline lookup yields CDR1 SGHRS and CDR2 YFSETQ. CDR3 length: 12 residues. The V gene lost 4 bases and the J gene lost 8 bases, with 12 bases spanning the gap.